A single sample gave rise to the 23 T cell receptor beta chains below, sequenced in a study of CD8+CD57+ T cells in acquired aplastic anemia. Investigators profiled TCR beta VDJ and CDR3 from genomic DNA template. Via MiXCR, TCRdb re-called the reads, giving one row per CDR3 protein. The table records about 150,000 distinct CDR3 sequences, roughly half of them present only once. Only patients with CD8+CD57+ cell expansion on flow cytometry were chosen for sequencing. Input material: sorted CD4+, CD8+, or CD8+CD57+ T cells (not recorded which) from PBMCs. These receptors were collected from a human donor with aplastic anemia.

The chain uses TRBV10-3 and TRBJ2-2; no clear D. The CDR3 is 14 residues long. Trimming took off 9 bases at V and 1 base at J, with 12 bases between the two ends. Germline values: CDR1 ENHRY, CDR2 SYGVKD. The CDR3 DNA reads TGTGCCATGAATCGGGCTAAGAACACCGGGGAGCTGTTTTTT. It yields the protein CAMNRAKNTGELFF.

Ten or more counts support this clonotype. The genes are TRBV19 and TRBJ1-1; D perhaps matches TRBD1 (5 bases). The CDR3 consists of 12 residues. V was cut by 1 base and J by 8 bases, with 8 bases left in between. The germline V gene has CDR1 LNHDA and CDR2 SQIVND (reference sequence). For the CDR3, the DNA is TGTGCCAGTAGTATAGGGGGGTTGGAAGCTTTCTTT. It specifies CASSIGGLEAFF.

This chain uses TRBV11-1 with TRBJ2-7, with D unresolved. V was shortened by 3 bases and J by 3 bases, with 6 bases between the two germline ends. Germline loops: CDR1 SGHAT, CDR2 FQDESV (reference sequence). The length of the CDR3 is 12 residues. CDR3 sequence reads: CASSFGFYEQYF. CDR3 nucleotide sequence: TGTGCCAGCAGCTTCGGTTTCTACGAGCAGTACTTC.

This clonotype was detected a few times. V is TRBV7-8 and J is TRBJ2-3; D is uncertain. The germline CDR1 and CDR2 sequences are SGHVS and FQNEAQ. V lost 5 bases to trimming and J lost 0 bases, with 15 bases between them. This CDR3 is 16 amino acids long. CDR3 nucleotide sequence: TGTGCCAGCAGCCCTTACGCCCGAAGTAGCACAGATACGCAGTATTTT. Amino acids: CASSPYARSSTDTQYF.

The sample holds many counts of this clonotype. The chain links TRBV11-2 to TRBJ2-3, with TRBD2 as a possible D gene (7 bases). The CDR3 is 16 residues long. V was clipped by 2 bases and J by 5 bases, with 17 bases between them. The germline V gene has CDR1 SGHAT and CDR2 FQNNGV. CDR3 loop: CASSLRAGARGDTQYF. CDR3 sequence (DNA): TGTGCCAGCAGCTTAAGGGCGGGGGCTAGAGGAGATACGCAGTATTTT.

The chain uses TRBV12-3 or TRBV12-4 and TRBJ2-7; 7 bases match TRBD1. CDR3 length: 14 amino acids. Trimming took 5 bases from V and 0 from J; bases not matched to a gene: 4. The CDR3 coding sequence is TGTGCCAGCAGTGATTGGACAGGCTCCTACGAGCAGTACTTC. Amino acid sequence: CASSDWTGSYEQYF.

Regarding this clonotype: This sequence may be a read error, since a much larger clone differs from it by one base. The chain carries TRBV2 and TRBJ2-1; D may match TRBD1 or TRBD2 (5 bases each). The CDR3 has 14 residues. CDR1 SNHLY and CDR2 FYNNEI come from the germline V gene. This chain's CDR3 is CASSSRDPYNERFF. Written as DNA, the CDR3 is TGTGCCAGCAGTTCGAGGGACCCCTACAATGAGCGGTTCTTC.

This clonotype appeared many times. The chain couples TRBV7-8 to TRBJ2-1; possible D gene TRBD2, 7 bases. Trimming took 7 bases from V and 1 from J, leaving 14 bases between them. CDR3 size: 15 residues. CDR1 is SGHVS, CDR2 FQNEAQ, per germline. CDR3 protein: CASTSGTRSYNEQFF. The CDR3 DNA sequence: TGTGCCAGCACCAGCGGGACACGGTCCTACAATGAGCAGTTCTTC.

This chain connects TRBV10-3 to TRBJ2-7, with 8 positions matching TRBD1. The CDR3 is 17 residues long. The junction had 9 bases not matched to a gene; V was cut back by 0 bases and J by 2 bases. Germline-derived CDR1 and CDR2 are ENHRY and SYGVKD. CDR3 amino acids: CAISESSSSGGAYEQYF. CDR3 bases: TGTGCCATCAGTGAGTCTTCTTCCTCAGGGGGCGCCTACGAGCAGTACTTC.

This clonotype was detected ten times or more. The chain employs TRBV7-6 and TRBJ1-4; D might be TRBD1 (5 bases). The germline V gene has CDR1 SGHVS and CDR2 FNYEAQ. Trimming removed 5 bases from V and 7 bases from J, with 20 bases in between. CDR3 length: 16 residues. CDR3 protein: CASSNSRQGSGEKLFF. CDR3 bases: TGTGCCAGCAGCAATAGCCGGCAGGGCTCGGGTGAAAAACTGTTTTTT.

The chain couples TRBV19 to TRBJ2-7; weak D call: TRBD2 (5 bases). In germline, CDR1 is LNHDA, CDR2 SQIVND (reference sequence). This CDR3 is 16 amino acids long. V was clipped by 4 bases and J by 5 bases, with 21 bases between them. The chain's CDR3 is CASSTGERAHLDEQYF. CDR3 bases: TGTGCCAGTAGTACAGGAGAGAGGGCGCACTTAGACGAGCAGTACTTC.

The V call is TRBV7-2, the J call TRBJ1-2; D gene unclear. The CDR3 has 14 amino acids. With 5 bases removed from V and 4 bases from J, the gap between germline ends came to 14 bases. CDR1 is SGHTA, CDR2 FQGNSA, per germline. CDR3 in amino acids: CASSQSWGGYGYTF. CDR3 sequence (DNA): TGTGCCAGCAGCCAAAGCTGGGGAGGCTATGGCTACACCTTC.

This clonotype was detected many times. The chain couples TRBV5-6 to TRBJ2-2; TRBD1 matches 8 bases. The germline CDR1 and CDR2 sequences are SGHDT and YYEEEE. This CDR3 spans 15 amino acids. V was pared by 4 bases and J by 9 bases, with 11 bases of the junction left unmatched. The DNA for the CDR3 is TGTGCCAGCAGCGACGGGACAGGTTTTGCCCGGGAGCTGTTTTTT. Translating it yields CASSDGTGFARELFF.

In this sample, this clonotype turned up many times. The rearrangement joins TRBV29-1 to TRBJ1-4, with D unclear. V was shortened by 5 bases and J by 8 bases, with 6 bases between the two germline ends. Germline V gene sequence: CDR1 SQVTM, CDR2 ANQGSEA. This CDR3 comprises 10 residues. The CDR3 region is CSVRQEKLFF. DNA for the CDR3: TGCAGCGTTCGGCAAGAAAAACTGTTTTTT.

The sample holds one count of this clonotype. The CDR3 region is CASSAPGRGLEQYF. CDR3 nucleotides: TGTGCCAGCAGCGCACCGGGGCGGGGTCTGGAGCAGTACTTC. The rearrangement links TRBV7-2 to TRBJ2-7, with a tentative D call TRBD2 (6 bases). Germline lookup yields CDR1 SGHTA and CDR2 FQGNSA. With 5 bases removed from V and 7 bases from J, the gap between germline ends came to 18 bases. The CDR3 contains 14 residues.

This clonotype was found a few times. In nucleotides, the CDR3 is TGCGCCAGCAGTGAATGGGGGGACTATGGCTACACCTTC. Translation: CASSEWGDYGYTF. The rearrangement links TRBV10-1 to TRBJ1-2; maybe TRBD1 (5 bases). The CDR3 runs 13 residues. Looked up from germline, CDR1 is WNHNN and CDR2 is SYGVQD (reference sequence). V was trimmed by 3 bases and J by 3 bases, leaving 8 bases between them.

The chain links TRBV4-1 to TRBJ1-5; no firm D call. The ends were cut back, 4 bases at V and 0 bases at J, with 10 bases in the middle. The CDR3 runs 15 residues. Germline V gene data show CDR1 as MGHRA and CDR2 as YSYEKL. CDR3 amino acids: CASSLDQYSNQPQHF. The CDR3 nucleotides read TGCGCCAGCAGCCTTGACCAGTATAGCAATCAGCCCCAGCATTTT.

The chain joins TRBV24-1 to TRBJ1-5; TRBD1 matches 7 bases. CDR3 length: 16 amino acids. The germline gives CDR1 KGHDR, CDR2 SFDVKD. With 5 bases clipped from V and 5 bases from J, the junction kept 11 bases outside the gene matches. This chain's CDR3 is CATSAKGAGVDQPQHF. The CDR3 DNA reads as TGTGCCACCAGTGCTAAGGGGGCAGGAGTGGATCAGCCCCAGCATTTT.

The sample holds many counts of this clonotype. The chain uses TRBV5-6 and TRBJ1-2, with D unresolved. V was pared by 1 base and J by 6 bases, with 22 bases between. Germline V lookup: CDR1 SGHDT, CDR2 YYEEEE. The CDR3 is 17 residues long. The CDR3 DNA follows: TGTGCCAGCAGCTTGACTCCCGGGAGGGAAAGGGCTCATGGCTACACCTTC. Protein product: CASSLTPGRERAHGYTF.

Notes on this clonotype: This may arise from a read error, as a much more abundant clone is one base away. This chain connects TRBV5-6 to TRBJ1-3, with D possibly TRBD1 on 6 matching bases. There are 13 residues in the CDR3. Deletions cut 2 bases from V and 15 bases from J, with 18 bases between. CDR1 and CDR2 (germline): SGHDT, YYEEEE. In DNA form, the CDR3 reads TGTGCCAGCAGCTTTGTGGGGGGCGGACATCGATATTTT. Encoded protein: CASSFVGGGHRYF.

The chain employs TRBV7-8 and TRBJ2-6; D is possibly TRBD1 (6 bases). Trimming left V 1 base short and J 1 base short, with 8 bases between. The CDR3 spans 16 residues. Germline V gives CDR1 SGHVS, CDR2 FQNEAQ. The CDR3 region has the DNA TGTGCCAGCAGCTTAGATGGGACATCTGGGGCCAACGTCCTGACTTTC. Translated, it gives CASSLDGTSGANVLTF.

The CDR3 sequence is CASTLLVEQYF. The CDR3, as DNA: TGTGCCAGCACCCTGCTTGTCGAGCAGTACTTC. This chain links TRBV2 with TRBJ2-7, with D hard to call. The germline V gene encodes CDR1 SNHLY and CDR2 FYNNEI. This CDR3 comprises 11 residues. With 7 bases removed from V and 6 bases from J, the gap between germline ends came to 10 bases.

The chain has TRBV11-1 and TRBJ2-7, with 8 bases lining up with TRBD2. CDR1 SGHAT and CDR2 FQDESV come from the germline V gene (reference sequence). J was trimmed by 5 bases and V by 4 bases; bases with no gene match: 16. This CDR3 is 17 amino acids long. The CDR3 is CASSYSGGQRMRDEQYF. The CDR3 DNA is TGTGCCAGCAGCTATTCGGGGGGGCAGAGAATGAGGGACGAGCAGTACTTC.